This note documents a single T cell receptor (beta chain) sequence. This clone has a single count. What this receptor recognizes is not known. The record has no base qualities; no much larger clone is one base away. The source of the sample is a study of shared clonotypes between healthy human individuals (dated by TCRdb to the early 2020s). For context, the study as a whole: Two women and three men aged 18 to 49 years were included in the cohort. For each donor, three plates each were used for CD4 naive and CD4 memory, two plates were used for CD8 naive, and one plate was used for CD8 memory. Per donor, leukapheresis produced somewhere between about 0.9 and 10 billion PBMCs. Different laboratories and diverse techniques were used to prepare libraries and sequence TCR repertoires, to increase sequencing depth and limit assay-specific biases. Blood TCR repertoires of a handful of healthy adults were deeply sequenced to estimate repertoire size and the extent of clonotype sharing between individuals. What the study reported, not specific to this receptor: When a handful of donors were compared, the shared fraction of clonotypes was about 5.5% for naive CD4, roughly 3.3% for naive CD8, 2% to 2.5% for memory CD4, and around 0.4% for memory CD8. Compared with non-shared clonotypes, the clonotypes found in all four sorted-subset donors had higher generation probabilities. Naive subsets generally had larger estimated clonotype richness than memory subsets. Sampling was restricted to blood, and TCR repertoires in tissues likely differ from the TCR repertoires found in blood. Based on pairwise subsampling, the degree of clonotype sharing among donors was expected to be affected by sequencing depth. Because the study included only a small number of donors, the genetic and exposure-history diversity represented was limited. Rarefaction of sorted-subset datasets indicated incomplete sequencing despite the large sequencing depth.

The CDR3 starts with the cysteine, ends with the phenylalanine, and has 14 residues. Only CDR3 DNA remains: 42 bases, in frame from the first base. Reading the germline V gene gives CDR1 SGHRS and CDR2 YFSETQ. Trimming removed 4 bases from V and 7 bases from J; the gene matches leave 4 bases unexplained. Healthy HIV-negative adults with no recently reported acute infections or vaccinations were included as donors. Only Caucasian adults living in Nashville, Tennessee, USA were represented among the donors. CD4+ T cells were enriched by magnetic negative selection; naive cells were then positively selected on CD45RA, and the negative fraction formed the memory subset. After blood collection by leukapheresis, PBMCs were isolated using Ficoll-Histopaque density gradient centrifugation and then cryopreserved in the vapor phase of liquid nitrogen. Purity and quantity of every magnetically sorted T cell population were checked by analytical flow cytometry. From each sorted fraction, genomic DNA was isolated and quantified by UV absorbance on a Nanodrop 2000c.

Using the deep immunoSEQ assay, TCR CDR3 regions were amplified from genomic DNA by multiplex PCR. For each cell subset, the extracted genomic DNA was distributed evenly across all wells of several immunoSEQ 96-well plates, and each plate served as one replicate. Each replicate PCR for sorted subsets received about 180 ng genomic DNA, equal to roughly 30,000 T cell genomes. The purified libraries were quantified using a Qubit 3.0 fluorometer, sized with a Bioanalyzer 2100, and then quantified again using the KAPA Library Quantification kit. Each immunoSEQ 96-well plate was sequenced on its own single-read 150-cycle Illumina NextSeq 550 flow cell. The original methods were these. Because the immunoSEQ output included only junctional sequences and no quality scores, the filtering could not be the same as the filtering used for full-length reads. Sequences were annotated with PyIR, a Python wrapper for IgBLAST v1.9, and V/J genes and CDR3 were assigned using IMGT germline references. Reads were removed for weak V/J assignments (E-value above 1e-6), missing CDR3, stop codons, out-of-frame junctions, or ambiguous translated residues. A V3J clonotype was defined by an identical inferred V gene, J gene, and CDR3 amino acid sequence. Percentage overlap between repertoires was computed as shared unique clonotypes divided by the size of the smaller repertoire. Three approaches were used to assess repertoire richness: RTK rarefaction, the Chao1 estimator, and Recon v2.1 estimates of unobserved clonotypes. Generation probabilities were computed with OLGA for all TCRbeta clonotypes obtained by the gDNA method from several donors. This is the immuneACCESS table as TCRdb keeps it, with only in-frame sequences that have V and J called. A part of the clones is gone; compared with another copy, unresolved V genes explain less than half, and the rest is unexplained. For V, J and clone size, that table is used; D and trimming come from the DNA. For this sample there are roughly 1.5 million clones; 98% appear just once. The ten largest account for roughly 0.45% of the sample.

Sequenced input: naive CD4+ T cells sorted from blood. This sample's cell subset or site label indicates: CD45RA+ positively selected. The receptor's source is a man aged 30-40 years in good health. Rearrangement joined TRBV5-1 to TRBJ2-1, and 11 bases in between align with TRBD2. The DNA sequence is given as TGCGCCAGCAGCCATACTAGCGGGAGAAATGAGCAGTTCTTC. Protein translation: CASSHTSGRNEQFF. Reference TRBV5-1 and TRBJ2-1 genes cover what lies past the CDR3, so the full variable domain is KAGVTQTPRYLIKTRGQQVTLSCSPISGHRSVSWYQQTPGQGLQFLFEYFSETQRNKGNFPGRFSGRQFSNSRSEMNVSTLELGDSALYLCASSHTSGRNEQFFGPGTRLTVL.